This T cell receptor (beta chain) comes out of a study of shared T cell receptors in the human thymus. Germline V gene data show CDR1 as MNHEY and CDR2 as SVGAGI. V was clipped by 6 bases and J by 3 bases, with 5 bases between them. This CDR3 spans 11 amino acids. Assay used: immunoSEQ multiplex PCR; TCRdb lists only in-frame clones, some missing. The data contain approximately 490,000 clones, approximately 80% of them singletons. The same data also contributed to another study, on human thymus T cells. That paper states: Having corrective surgery for congenital heart defects, healthy Finnish infants were the ones who donated. Related research found strongly overlapping thymic repertoires in unrelated individuals.

The rearrangement joins TRBV6-5 to TRBJ1-1; D remains ambiguous. The sequence derives from a boy under three years old with a congenital heart defect. The sequenced material came from thymocytes. CDR3 loop: CASRADTEAFF. CDR3 coding DNA: TGTGCCAGCAGGGCAGACACTGAAGCTTTCTTT.